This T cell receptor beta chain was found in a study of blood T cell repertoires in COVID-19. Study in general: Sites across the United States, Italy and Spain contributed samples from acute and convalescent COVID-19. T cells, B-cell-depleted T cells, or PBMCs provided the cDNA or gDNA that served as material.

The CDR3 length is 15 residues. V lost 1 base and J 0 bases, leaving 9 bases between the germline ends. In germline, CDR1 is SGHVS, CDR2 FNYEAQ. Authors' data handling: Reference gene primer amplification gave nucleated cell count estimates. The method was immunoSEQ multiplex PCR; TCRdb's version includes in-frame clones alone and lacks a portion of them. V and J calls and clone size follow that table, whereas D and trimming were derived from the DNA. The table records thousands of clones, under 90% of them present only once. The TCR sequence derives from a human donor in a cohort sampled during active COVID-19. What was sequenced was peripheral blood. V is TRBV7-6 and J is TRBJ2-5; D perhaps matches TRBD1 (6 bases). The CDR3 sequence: CASSLGQAYQETQYF. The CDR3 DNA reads TGTGCCAGCAGCTTAGGACAGGCGTACCAAGAGACCCAGTACTTC.